The rows below give T cell receptor beta chains drawn from one sample of a study of cytomegalovirus exposure and HLA in healthy donors. Using immunoSEQ multiplex PCR, the repertoire was profiled, and TCRdb retains in-frame clones only, with some absent. Found here are some 150,000 clones, about 79% of them singletons; the top ten hold 6% to 7%. Sequencing used PBMCs. Every receptor here comes from a man aged 35 to 55 in good health and CMV-seropositive. CDR3s include the opening cysteine and the closing phenylalanine or tryptophan. D genes are given only for firm matches.

v_gene: TRBV6-4; j_gene: TRBJ2-1; d_gene: TRBD2; CDR3nt: TGTGCCAGCAGTCGGGGGGGACTTTTACACAATGAGCAGTTCTTC; CDR3aa: CASSRGGLLHNEQFF
v_gene: TRBV11-2; j_gene: TRBJ2-1; d_gene: TRBD2; CDR3nt: TGTGCCAGCAGCTTAGTGGCGCTAGCGGGAGTTTTTGAGCAGTTCTTC; CDR3aa: CASSLVALAGVFEQFF
v_gene: TRBV7-9; j_gene: TRBJ2-2; d_gene: .; CDR3nt: TGTGCCAGCACCCTCCAACTTAGTCCCGGGGAGCTGTTTTTT; CDR3aa: CASTLQLSPGELFF
v_gene: TRBV5-1; j_gene: TRBJ2-2; d_gene: TRBD2; CDR3nt: TGCGCCAGCAGCTGGACTAGCGGGAGAGGCACCGGGGAGCTGTTTTTT; CDR3aa: CASSWTSGRGTGELFF
v_gene: TRBV29-1; j_gene: TRBJ2-1; d_gene: .; CDR3nt: TGCAGCGTAGCGTGGAGCTCCTACAATGAGCAGTTCTTC; CDR3aa: CSVAWSSYNEQFF
v_gene: TRBV2; j_gene: TRBJ2-3; d_gene: TRBD1; CDR3nt: TGTGCCAGCATGCGGGACAGGACCTCAATAGATACGCAGTATTTT; CDR3aa: CASMRDRTSIDTQYF
v_gene: TRBV5-1; j_gene: TRBJ1-1; d_gene: .; CDR3nt: TGCGCCAGCAGCCAACGAACAGGGAACACTGAAGCTTTCTTT; CDR3aa: CASSQRTGNTEAFF
v_gene: TRBV5-6; j_gene: TRBJ2-7; d_gene: .; CDR3nt: TGTGCCAGCAGCTTGGCAGGCGAGCAGTACTTC; CDR3aa: CASSLAGEQYF
v_gene: TRBV19; j_gene: TRBJ2-7; d_gene: TRBD1; CDR3nt: TGTGCCAGTAGTATCGGGGACAGGGGCGAGCAGTACTTC; CDR3aa: CASSIGDRGEQYF
v_gene: TRBV5-1; j_gene: TRBJ1-2; d_gene: .; CDR3nt: TGCGCCAGCAGCGAGTTACAGGGCCGCGCCTATGGCTACACCTTC; CDR3aa: CASSELQGRAYGYTF
v_gene: TRBV7-8; j_gene: TRBJ2-7; d_gene: .; CDR3nt: TGTGCCAGCAGCTCTTATTCTAGCGTTTACGAGCAGTACTTC; CDR3aa: CASSSYSSVYEQYF
v_gene: TRBV6-1; j_gene: TRBJ2-7; d_gene: .; CDR3nt: TGTGCCAGCAGTGGCTGGACTGCGCGGGGCGTCGAGCAGTACTTC; CDR3aa: CASSGWTARGVEQYF
v_gene: TRBV6-1; j_gene: TRBJ2-1; d_gene: TRBD2; CDR3nt: TGTGCCAGCAGACCAAGCGGGAGAAATGAGCAGTTCTTC; CDR3aa: CASRPSGRNEQFF
v_gene: TRBV11-2; j_gene: TRBJ2-3; d_gene: TRBD2; CDR3nt: TGTGCCAGCAGCTTCGGGAGGGCCCGGACAGATACGCAGTATTTT; CDR3aa: CASSFGRARTDTQYF
v_gene: TRBV7-6; j_gene: TRBJ2-1; d_gene: .; CDR3nt: TGTGCCAGCAGCTTAGGGGGCTTTAGTGAGTACTACAATGAGCAGTTCTTC; CDR3aa: CASSLGGFSEYYNEQFF